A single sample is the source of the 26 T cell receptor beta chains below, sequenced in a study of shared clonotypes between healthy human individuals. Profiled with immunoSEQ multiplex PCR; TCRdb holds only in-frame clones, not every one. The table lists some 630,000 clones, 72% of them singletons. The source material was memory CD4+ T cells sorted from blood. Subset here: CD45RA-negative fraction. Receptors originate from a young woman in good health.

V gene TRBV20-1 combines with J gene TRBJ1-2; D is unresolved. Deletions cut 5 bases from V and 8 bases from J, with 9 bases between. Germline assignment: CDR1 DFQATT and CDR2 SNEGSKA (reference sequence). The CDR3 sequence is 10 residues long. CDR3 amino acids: CSARGSGYTF. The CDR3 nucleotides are TGCAGTGCTCGGGGATCAGGCTACACCTTC.

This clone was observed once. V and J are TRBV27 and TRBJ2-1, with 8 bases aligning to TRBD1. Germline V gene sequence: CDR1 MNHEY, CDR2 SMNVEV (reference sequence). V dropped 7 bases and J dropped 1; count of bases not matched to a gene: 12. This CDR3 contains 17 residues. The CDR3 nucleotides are TGTGCCAGCACCCAAAACCCCAGGACAGGGTCCTACAATGAGCAGTTCTTC. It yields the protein CASTQNPRTGSYNEQFF.

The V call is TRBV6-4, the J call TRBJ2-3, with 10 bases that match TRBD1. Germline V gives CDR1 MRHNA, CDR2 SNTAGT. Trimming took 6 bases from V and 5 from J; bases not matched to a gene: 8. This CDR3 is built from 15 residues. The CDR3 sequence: CASRGTGTGVDTQYF. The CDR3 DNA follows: TGTGCCAGCAGGGGAACCGGGACAGGGGTAGATACGCAGTATTTT.

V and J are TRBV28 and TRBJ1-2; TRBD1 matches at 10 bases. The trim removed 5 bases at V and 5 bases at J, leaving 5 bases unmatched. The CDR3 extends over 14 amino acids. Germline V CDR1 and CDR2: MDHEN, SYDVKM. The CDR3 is CASSPTGGGYGYTF. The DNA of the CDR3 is TGTGCCAGCAGTCCGACAGGGGGCGGGTATGGCTACACCTTC.

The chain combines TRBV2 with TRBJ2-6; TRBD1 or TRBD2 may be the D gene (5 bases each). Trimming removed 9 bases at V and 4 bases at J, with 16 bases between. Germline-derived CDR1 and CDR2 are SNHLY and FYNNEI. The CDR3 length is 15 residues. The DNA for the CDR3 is TGTGCCAGTGGGGACGGTAGGGACGGGGCCAACGTCCTGACTTTC. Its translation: CASGDGRDGANVLTF.

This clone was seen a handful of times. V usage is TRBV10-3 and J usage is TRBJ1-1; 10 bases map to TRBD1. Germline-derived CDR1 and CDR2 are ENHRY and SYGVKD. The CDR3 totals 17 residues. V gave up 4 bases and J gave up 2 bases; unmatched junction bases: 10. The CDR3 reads CAISGAYGTGENTEAFF. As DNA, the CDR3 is TGTGCCATCAGTGGGGCTTACGGGACAGGGGAAAACACTGAAGCTTTCTTT.

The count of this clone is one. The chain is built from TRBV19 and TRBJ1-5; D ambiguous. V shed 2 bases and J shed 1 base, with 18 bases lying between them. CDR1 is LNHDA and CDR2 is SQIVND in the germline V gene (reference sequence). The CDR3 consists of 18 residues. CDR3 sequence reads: CASSIPRTGSWSNQPQHF. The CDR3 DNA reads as TGTGCCAGTAGTATACCCCGCACGGGGAGTTGGAGCAATCAGCCCCAGCATTTT.

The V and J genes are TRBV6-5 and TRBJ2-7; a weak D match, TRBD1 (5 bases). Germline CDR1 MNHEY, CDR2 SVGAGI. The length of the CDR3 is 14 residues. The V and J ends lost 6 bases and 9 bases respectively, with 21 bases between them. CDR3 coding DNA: TGTGCCAGCAGCTACGGTGGCAGGGAAGGTCGGCAGTACTTC. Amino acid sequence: CASSYGGREGRQYF.

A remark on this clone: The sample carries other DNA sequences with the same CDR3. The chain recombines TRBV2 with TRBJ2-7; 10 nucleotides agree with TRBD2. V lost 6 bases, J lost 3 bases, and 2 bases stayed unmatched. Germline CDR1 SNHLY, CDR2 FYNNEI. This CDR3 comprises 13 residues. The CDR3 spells CASRASGSYEQYF. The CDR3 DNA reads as TGTGCCAGCAGGGCTAGCGGGAGCTACGAGCAGTACTTC.

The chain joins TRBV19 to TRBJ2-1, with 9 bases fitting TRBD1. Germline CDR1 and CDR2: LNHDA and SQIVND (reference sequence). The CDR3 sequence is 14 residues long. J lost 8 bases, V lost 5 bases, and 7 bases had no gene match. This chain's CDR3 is CASSVQGARDEQFF. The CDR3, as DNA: TGTGCCAGTAGTGTACAGGGGGCTAGGGATGAGCAGTTCTTC.

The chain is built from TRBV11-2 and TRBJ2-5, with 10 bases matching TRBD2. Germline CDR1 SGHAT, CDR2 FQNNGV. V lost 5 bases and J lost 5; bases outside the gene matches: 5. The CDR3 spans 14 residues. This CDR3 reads CASSPSGSGETQYF. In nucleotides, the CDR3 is TGTGCCAGCAGCCCTAGCGGGAGCGGGGAGACCCAGTACTTC.

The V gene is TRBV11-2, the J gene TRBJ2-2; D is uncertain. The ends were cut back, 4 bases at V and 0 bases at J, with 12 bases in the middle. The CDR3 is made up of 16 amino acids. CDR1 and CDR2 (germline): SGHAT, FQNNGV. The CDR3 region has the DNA TGTGCCAGCAGCTCCCGACGGAAACCGAACACCGGGGAGCTGTTTTTT. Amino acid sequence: CASSSRRKPNTGELFF.

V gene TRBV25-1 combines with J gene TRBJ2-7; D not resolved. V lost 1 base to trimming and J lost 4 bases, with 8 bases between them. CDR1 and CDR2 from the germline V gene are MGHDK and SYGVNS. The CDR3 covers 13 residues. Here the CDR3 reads CASSESTTYEQYF. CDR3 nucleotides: TGTGCCAGCAGTGAATCGACAACATACGAGCAGTACTTC.

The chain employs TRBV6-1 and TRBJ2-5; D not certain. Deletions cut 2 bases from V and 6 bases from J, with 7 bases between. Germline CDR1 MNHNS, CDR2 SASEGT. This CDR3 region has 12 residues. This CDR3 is CASSELTKTQYF. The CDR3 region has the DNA TGTGCCAGCAGTGAACTAACAAAGACCCAGTACTTC.

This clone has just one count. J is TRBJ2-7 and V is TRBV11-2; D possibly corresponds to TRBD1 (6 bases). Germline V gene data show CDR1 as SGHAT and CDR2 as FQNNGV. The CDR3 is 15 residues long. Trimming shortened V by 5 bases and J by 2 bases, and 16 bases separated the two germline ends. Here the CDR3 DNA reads TGTGCCAGCAGCCCATTACAGGGTGGGACCTACGAGCAGTACTTC. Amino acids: CASSPLQGGTYEQYF.

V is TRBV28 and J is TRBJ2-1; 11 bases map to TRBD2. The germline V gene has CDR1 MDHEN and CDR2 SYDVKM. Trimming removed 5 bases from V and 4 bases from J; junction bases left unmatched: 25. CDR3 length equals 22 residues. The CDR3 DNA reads TGTGCCAGCAGTAACCCCTTCCAGGCGTTAGCGGGAGGGCCATCCGTATACAATGAGCAGTTCTTC. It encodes CASSNPFQALAGGPSVYNEQFF.

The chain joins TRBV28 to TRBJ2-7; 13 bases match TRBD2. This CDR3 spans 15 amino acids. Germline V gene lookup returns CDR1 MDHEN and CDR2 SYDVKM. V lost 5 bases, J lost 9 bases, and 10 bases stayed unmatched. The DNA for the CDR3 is TGTGCCAGCAGTCTCCCCGGGACTAGCGGGAACTGGCAGTACTTC. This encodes CASSLPGTSGNWQYF. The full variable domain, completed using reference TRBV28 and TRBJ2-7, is DVKVTQSSRYLVKRTGEKVFLECVQDMDHENMFWYRQDPGLGLRLIYFSYDVKMKEKGDIPEGYSVSREKKERFSLILESASTNQTSMYLCASSLPGTSGNWQYFGPGTRLTVT.

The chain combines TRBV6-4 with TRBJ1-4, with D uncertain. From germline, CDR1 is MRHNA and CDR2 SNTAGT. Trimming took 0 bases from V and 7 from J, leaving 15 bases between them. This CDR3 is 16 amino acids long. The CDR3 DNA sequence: TGTGCCAGCAGTGACTCACGGCGGCAGTTTGGTGAAAAACTGTTTTTT. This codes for CASSDSRRQFGEKLFF.

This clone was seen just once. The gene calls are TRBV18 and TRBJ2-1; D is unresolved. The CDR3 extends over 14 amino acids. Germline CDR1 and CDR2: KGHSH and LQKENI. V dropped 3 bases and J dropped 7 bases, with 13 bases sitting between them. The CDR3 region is CASSPAVQENEQFF. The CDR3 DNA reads TGTGCCAGCTCACCCGCGGTGCAAGAAAATGAGCAGTTCTTC.

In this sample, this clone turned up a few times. This CDR3 reads CACRQYQETQYF. The CDR3 nucleotides are TGTGCCTGCCGACAGTACCAAGAGACCCAGTACTTC. The V gene is TRBV30, the J gene TRBJ2-5; a possible D gene is TRBD1 (5 bases). Germline loops: CDR1 GTSNPN, CDR2 SVGIG (reference sequence). Deletions cut 6 bases from V and 0 bases from J, with 8 bases between. This CDR3 has 12 amino acids. The variable domain in full, completed from reference TRBV30 and TRBJ2-5, reads SQTIHQWPATLVQPVGSPLSLECTVEGTSNPNLYWYRQAAGRGLQLLFYSVGIGQISSEVPQNLSASRPQDRQFILSSKKLLLSDSGFYLCACRQYQETQYFGPGTRLLVL.

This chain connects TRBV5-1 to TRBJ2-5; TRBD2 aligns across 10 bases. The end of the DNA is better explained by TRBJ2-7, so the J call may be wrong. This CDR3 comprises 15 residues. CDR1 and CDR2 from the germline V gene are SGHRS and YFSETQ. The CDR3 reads CASRETGSGRNEQYF. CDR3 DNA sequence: TGCGCCAGCAGGGAGACTGGTAGCGGGAGGAACGAGCAGTACTTC.

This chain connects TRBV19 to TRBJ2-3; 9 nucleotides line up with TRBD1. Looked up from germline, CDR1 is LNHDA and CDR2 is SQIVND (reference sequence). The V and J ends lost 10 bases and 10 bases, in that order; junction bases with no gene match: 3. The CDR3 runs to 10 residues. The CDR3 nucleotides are TGTGCCACAGGGACAGGGCCGCAGTATTTT. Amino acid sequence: CATGTGPQYF.

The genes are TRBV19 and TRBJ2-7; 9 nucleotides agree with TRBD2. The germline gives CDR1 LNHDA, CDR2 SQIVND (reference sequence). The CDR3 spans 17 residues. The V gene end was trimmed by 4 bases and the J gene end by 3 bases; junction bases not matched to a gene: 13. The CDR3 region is CASSTSSGSTLIYEQYF. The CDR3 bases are TGTGCCAGTAGTACGAGTAGCGGGAGCACCCTCATCTACGAGCAGTACTTC.

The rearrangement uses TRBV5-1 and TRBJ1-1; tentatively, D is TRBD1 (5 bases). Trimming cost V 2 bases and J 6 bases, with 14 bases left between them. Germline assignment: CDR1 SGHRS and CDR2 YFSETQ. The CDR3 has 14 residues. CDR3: CASSFTGTSPEAFF. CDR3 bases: TGCGCCAGCAGCTTTACCGGGACCTCGCCTGAAGCTTTCTTT.

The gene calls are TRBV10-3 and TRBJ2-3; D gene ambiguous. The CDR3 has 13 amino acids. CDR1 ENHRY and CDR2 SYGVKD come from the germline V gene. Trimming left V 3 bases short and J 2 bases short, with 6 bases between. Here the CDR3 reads CAISEQDTDTQYF. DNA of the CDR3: TGTGCCATCAGTGAACAAGACACAGATACGCAGTATTTT.

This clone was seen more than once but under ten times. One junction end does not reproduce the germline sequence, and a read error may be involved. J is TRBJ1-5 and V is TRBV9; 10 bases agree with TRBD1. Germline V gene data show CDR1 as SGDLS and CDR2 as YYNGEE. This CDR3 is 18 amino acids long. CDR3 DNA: TGTGCCAGCAGCAGCGGGACAGGGGATTTCGGAGATAATCATCCCCAGCATTTT. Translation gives CASSSGTGDFGDNHPQHF. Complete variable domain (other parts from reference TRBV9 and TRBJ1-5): DSGVTQTPKHLITATGQRVTLRCSPRSGDLSVYWYQQSLDQGLQFLIQYYNGEERAKGNILERFSAQQFPDLHSELNLSSLELGDSALYFCASSSGTGDFGDNHPQHFGDGTRLSIL.